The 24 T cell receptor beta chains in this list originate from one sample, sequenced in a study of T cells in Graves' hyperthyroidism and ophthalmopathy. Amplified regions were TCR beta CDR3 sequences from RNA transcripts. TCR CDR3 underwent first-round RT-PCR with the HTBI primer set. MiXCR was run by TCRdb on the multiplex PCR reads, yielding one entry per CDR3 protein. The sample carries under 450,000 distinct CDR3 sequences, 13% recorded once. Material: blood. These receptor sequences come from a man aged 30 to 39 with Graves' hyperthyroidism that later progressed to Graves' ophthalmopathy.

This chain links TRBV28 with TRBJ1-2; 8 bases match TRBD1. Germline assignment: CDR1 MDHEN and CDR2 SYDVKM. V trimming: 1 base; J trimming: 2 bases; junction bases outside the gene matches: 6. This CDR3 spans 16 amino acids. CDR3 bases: TGTGCCAGCAGTTTATCTGCAGGGGGCTCCAACTATGGCTACACCTTC. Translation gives CASSLSAGGSNYGYTF.

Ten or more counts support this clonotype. CDR3 in amino acids: CSAPGQAYEQYF. CDR3 bases: TGCAGTGCTCCGGGACAGGCCTACGAGCAGTACTTC. The V call is TRBV20-1, the J call TRBJ2-7; 8 bases are a match to TRBD1. CDR1 and CDR2 (germline): DFQATT, SNEGSKA (reference sequence). Trimming removed 5 bases from V and 2 bases from J; junction bases left unmatched: 2. CDR3 size: 12 residues.

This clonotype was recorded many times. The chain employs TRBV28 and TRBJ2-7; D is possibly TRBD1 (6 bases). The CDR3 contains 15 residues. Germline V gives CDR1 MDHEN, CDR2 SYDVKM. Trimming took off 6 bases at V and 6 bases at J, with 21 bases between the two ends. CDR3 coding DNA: TGTGCCAGCAGCAACCCCGGGACACGGTCGGGCGAGCAGTACTTC. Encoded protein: CASSNPGTRSGEQYF.

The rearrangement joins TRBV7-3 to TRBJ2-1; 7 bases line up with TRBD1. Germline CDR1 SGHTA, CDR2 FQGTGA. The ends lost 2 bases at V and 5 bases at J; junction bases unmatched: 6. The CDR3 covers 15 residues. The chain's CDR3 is CASSLAGQADNEQFF. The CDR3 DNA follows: TGTGCCAGCAGCTTAGCCGGACAGGCAGACAATGAGCAGTTCTTC.

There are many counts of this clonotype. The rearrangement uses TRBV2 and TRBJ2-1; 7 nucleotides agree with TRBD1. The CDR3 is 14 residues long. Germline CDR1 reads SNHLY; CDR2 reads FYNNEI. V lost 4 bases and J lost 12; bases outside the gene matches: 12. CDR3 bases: TGTGCCAGCAGTGGGGACAGTGGAATTCTAGGGCAGTTCTTC. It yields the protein CASSGDSGILGQFF. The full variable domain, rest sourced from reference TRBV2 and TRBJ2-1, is EPEVTQTPSHQVTQMGQEVILRCVPISNHLYFYWYRQILGQKVEFLVSFYNNEISEKSEIFDDQFSVERPDGSNFTLKIRSTKLEDSAMYFCASSGDSGILGQFFGPGTRLTVL.

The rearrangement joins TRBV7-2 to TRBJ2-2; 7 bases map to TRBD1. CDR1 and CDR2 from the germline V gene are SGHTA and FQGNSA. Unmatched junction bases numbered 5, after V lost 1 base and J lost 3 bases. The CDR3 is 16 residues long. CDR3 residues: CASSLVGQAHTGELFF. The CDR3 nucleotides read TGTGCCAGCAGCTTAGTAGGACAGGCCCACACCGGGGAGCTGTTTTTT.

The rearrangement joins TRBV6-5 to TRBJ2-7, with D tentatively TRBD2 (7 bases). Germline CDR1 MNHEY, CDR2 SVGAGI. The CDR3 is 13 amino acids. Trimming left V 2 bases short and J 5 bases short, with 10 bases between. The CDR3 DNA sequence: TGTGCCAGCAGTTACAGGGGGGGCAACGAGCAGTACTTC. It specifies CASSYRGGNEQYF.

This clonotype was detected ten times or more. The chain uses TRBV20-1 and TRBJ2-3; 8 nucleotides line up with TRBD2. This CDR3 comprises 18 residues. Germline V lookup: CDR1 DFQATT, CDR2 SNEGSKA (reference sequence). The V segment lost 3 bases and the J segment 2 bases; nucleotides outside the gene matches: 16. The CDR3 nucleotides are TGCAGTGCTAGGGCCCCATTCCTAGGCGGGGGGCTCACAGATACGCAGTATTTT. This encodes CSARAPFLGGGLTDTQYF.

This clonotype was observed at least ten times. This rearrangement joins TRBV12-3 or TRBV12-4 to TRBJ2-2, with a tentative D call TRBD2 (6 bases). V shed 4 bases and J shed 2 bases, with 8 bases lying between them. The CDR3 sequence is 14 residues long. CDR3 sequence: CASSWTTNTGELFF. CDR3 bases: TGTGCCAGCAGTTGGACTACCAACACCGGGGAGCTGTTTTTT.

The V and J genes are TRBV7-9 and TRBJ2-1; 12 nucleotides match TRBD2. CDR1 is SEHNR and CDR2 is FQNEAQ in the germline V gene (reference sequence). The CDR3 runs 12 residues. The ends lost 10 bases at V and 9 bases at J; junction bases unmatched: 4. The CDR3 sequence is CAIRTSGVEQFF. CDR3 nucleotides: TGTGCCATCCGGACTAGCGGGGTTGAGCAGTTCTTC.

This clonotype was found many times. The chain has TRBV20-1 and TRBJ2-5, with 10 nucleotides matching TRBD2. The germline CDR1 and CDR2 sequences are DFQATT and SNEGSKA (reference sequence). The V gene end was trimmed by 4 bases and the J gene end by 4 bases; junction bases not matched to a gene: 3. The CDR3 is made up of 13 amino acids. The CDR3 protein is CSATLAGAETQYF. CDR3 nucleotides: TGCAGTGCTACTCTAGCGGGGGCAGAGACCCAGTACTTC.

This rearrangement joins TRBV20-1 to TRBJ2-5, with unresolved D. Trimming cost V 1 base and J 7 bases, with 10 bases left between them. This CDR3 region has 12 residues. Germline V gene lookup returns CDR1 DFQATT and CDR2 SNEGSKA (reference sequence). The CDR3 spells CSARGPGGTQYF. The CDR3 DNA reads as TGCAGTGCTAGAGGTCCTGGCGGGACCCAGTACTTC.

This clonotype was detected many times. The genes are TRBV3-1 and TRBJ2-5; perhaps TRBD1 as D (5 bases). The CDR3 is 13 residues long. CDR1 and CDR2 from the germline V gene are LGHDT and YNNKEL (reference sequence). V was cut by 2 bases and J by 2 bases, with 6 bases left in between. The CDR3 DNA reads TGTGCCAGCAGCCAATCAGGGCAAGAGACCCAGTACTTC. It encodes CASSQSGQETQYF.

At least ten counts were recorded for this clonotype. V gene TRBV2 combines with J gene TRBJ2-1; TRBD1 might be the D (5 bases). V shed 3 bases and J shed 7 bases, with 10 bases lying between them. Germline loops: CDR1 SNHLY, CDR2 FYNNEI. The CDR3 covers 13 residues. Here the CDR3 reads CASSEVTANEQFF. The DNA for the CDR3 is TGTGCCAGCAGTGAGGTGACAGCTAATGAGCAGTTCTTC.

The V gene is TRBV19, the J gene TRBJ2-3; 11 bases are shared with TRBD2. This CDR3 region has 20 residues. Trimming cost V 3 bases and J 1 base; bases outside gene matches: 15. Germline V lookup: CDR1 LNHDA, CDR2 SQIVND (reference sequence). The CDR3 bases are TGTGCCAGTAGTATCCACCTAGCGGGGGGCCACAGGACCCGCACAGATACGCAGTATTTT. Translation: CASSIHLAGGHRTRTDTQYF. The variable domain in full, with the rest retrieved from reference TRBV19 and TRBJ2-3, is DGGITQSPKYLFRKEGQNVTLSCEQNLNHDAMYWYRQDPGQGLRLIYYSQIVNDFQKGDIAEGYSVSREKKESFPLTVTSAQKNPTAFYLCASSIHLAGGHRTRTDTQYFGPGTRLTVL.

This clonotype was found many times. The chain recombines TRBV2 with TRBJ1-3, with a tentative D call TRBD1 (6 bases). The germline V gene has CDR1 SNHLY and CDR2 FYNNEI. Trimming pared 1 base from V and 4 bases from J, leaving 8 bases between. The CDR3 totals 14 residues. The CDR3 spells CASSEVRGGNTIYF. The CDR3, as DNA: TGTGCCAGCAGTGAAGTCAGGGGCGGAAACACCATATATTTT.

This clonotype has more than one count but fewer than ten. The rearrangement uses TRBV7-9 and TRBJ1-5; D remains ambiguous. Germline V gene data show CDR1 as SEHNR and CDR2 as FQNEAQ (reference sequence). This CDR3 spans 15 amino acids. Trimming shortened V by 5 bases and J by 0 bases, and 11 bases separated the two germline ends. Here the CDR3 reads CASSEDGYSNQPQHF. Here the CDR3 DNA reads TGTGCCAGCAGCGAAGACGGATATAGCAATCAGCCCCAGCATTTT.

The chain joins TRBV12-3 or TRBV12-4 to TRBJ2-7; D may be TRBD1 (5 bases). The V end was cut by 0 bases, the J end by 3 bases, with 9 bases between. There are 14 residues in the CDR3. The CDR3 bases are TGTGCCAGCAGTTTAGCGCTAGGGGTCTACGAGCAGTACTTC. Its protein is CASSLALGVYEQYF.

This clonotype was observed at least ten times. DNA of the CDR3: TGTGCCAGCAGTTTAGGTGATGGCGAGCAGTACTTC. It codes for CASSLGDGEQYF. This chain joins TRBV28 and TRBJ2-7; unclear D gene. The CDR3 has 12 amino acids. From germline, CDR1 is MDHEN and CDR2 SYDVKM. The V end was cut by 2 bases, the J end by 6 bases, with 8 bases between.

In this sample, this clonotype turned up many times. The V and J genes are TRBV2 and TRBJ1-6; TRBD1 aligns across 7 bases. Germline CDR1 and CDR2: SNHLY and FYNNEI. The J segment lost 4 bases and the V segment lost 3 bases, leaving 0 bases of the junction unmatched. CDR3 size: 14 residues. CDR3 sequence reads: CASSEGQYNSPLHF. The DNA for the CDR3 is TGTGCCAGCAGTGAGGGACAGTATAATTCACCCCTCCACTTT.

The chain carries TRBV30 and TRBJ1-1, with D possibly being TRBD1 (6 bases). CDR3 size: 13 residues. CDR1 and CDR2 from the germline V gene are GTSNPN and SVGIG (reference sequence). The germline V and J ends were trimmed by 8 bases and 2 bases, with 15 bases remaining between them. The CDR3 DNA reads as TGTGCCCGTCGACAGGATTTTAACACTGAAGCTTTCTTT. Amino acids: CARRQDFNTEAFF.

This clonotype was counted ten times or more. CDR3 amino acids: CSARSGGGATEAFF. The DNA of the CDR3 is TGCAGTGCTAGATCAGGAGGAGGGGCCACTGAAGCTTTCTTT. V is TRBV20-1 and J is TRBJ1-1; D perhaps matches TRBD1 (5 bases). From germline, CDR1 is DFQATT and CDR2 SNEGSKA (reference sequence). Trimming stripped 2 bases from V and 4 bases from J, with 14 bases between. This CDR3 contains 14 residues.

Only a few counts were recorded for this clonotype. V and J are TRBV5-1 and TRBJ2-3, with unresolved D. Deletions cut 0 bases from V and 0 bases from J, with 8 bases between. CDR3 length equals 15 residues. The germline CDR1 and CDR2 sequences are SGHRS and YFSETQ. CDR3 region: CASSLVVSSTDTQYF. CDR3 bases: TGCGCCAGCAGCTTGGTCGTCTCGAGCACAGATACGCAGTATTTT. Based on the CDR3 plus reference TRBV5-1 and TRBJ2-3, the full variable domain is KAGVTQTPRYLIKTRGQQVTLSCSPISGHRSVSWYQQTPGQGLQFLFEYFSETQRNKGNFPGRFSGRQFSNSRSEMNVSTLELGDSALYLCASSLVVSSTDTQYFGPGTRLTVL.

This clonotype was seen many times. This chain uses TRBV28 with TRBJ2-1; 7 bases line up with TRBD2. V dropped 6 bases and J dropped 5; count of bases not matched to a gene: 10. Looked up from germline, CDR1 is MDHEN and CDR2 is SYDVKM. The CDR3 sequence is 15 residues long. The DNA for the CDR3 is TGTGCCAGCAGCCCTGTGGGGACTATGAACAATGAGCAGTTCTTC. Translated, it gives CASSPVGTMNNEQFF.